This T cell receptor (beta chain) is drawn from a study of metastatic and nonmetastatic thyroid tumors. Study-wide context: Repertoires were compared across blood and tumor or nodule tissue from malignant and benign thyroid patients. Findings and limits, study-wide: Patients with malignant thyroid tumors reportedly had significantly higher TCR beta diversity than those with benign nodules, in blood and tumor.

Per the original data handling: A distant-metastasis classifier for papillary thyroid cancer was built using CDR3 differences across clinicopathological groups. Using MiXCR, TCRdb reanalyzed the PCR reads. TCRdb, not the original authors, processed these V and J calls. This sample has some 84,000 clones, with 8.6% found just once. This clone appeared many times. Its cognate antigen is unknown. Thyroid surgery was performed in patients who had received no treatment beforehand. The receptor was isolated from a female donor with papillary thyroid cancer or a benign thyroid nodule (not recorded which). Some clones in this sample may be carry-over from other donors' samples. Material for sequencing was blood.

The CDR3 nucleotides are TGCGCCAGCAGCTTGGTGCGGGGGGTGGATACGCAGTATTTT. Amino acids: CASSLVRGVDTQYF. The rearrangement joins TRBV5-1 to TRBJ2-3; the match to TRBD2 covers 8 bases. CDR1 and CDR2 from the germline V gene are SGHRS and YFSETQ. CDR3 length: 14 residues. The trim removed 0 bases at V and 6 bases at J, leaving 3 bases unmatched.